This T cell receptor beta chain originates from a study of cytomegalovirus exposure and HLA in healthy donors. The data were produced by immunoSEQ multiplex PCR, yet TCRdb's version contains in-frame clones alone and is incomplete. Of approximately 150,000 clones listed, approximately 89% are singletons. The donors were members of the validation cohort comprising about 120 subjects, separate from the roughly 670-subject first cohort. On this clone itself: Its cognate antigen is unknown.

The ends lost 3 bases at V and 3 bases at J; junction bases unmatched: 8. The CDR3 totals 16 residues. Germline V gene sequence: CDR1 MNHNY, CDR2 SVGAGI (reference sequence). General study points: Subsequent analysis showed first-cohort TCR clusters tending to co-occur in 120 or so validation repertoires. Across donors, most TCRs were seen rarely, yet some public ones were widespread. Cytomegalovirus-associated TCR beta chains were listed, numbering approximately 150.

This chain connects TRBV6-6 to TRBJ1-3; 7 bases fit TRBD1. The clonotype was recovered from a man aged 18 to 30 in good health and CMV-seropositive. Sequences were obtained from PBMCs. The CDR3 region has the DNA TGTGCCAGCAGTTATCGAGGGGGCGATTATGGAAACACCATATATTTT. Translation gives CASSYRGGDYGNTIYF.